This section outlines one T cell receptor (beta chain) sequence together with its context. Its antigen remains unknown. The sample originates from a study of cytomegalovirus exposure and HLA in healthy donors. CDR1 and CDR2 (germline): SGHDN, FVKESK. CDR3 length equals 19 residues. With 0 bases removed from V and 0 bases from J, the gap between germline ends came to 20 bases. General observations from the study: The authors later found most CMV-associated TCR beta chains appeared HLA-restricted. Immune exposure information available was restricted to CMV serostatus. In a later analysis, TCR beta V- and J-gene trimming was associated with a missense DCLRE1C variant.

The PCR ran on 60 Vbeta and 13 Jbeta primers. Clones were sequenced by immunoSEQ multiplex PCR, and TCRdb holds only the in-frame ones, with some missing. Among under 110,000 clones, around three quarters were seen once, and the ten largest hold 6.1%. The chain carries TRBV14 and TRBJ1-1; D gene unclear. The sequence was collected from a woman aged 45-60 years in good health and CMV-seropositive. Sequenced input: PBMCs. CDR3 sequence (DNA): TGTGCCAGCAGCCAAGATCGGCCAGAGGGATGGGCTTTGAACACTGAAGCTTTCTTT. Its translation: CASSQDRPEGWALNTEAFF.